Shown below are 23 T cell receptor beta chains from a single sample sequenced in a study of blood T cell repertoires in COVID-19. Only in-frame clones appear in the TCRdb table, and some are missing; sequencing was by immunoSEQ multiplex PCR. This sample yields fewer than 200,000 clones, of which 89% are seen a single time; approximately 2% belongs to the top ten. The sequenced material came from peripheral blood. All receptors come from a man younger than 35 who had recovered from COVID-19.

This chain connects TRBV30 to TRBJ2-7; 9 bases fit TRBD1. V gave up 3 bases and J gave up 5 bases; unmatched junction bases: 8. The CDR3 runs to 14 residues. Germline CDR1 reads GTSNPN; CDR2 reads SVGIG (reference sequence). The CDR3 region is CAWSEGQGSDEQYF. In DNA, the CDR3 is TGTGCCTGGAGCGAGGGACAGGGATCGGACGAGCAGTACTTC. The variable domain in full, with the rest retrieved from reference TRBV30 and TRBJ2-7, is SQTIHQWPATLVQPVGSPLSLECTVEGTSNPNLYWYRQAAGRGLQLLFYSVGIGQISSEVPQNLSASRPQDRQFILSSKKLLLSDSGFYLCAWSEGQGSDEQYFGPGTRLTVT.

This clone was detected once. The chain employs TRBV6-5 and TRBJ2-7, with 10 nucleotides matching TRBD1. Germline-derived CDR1 and CDR2 are MNHEY and SVGAGI. V was pared by 10 bases and J by 3 bases, with 12 bases of the junction left unmatched. This CDR3 is 15 amino acids long. The DNA of the CDR3 is TGTGCCACCTCTTCGGGGACAGGGGTTTTCTACGAGCAGTACTTC. It is translated as CATSSGTGVFYEQYF.

The chain uses TRBV9 and TRBJ2-7; D not resolved. Trimming removed 3 bases from V and 3 bases from J, with 16 bases in between. In germline, CDR1 is SGDLS, CDR2 YYNGEE. This CDR3 contains 15 residues. The CDR3 region is CASSGLTGRNYEQYF. In DNA, the CDR3 is TGTGCCAGCAGCGGATTGACGGGTCGAAACTACGAGCAGTACTTC.

V usage is TRBV28 and J usage is TRBJ1-6, with D perhaps matching TRBD1 (5 bases). Trimming stripped 8 bases from V and 5 bases from J, with 10 bases between. The CDR3 runs to 13 residues. From germline, CDR1 is MDHEN and CDR2 SYDVKM. In nucleotides, the CDR3 is TGTGCCAGCGGGGCGGAGAATAATTCACCCCTCCACTTT. Translated, it gives CASGAENNSPLHF.

This rearrangement joins TRBV28 to TRBJ2-7; 9 bases map to TRBD2. The CDR3 spans 19 residues. From germline, CDR1 is MDHEN and CDR2 SYDVKM. V shed 5 bases and J 2 bases; nucleotides not matched to a gene: 19. CDR3 coding DNA: TGTGCCAGCAGTCCAACAACAGTTAGCGGGAGACAAACCCCCTACGAGCAGTACTTC. Its protein product is CASSPTTVSGRQTPYEQYF.

The chain has TRBV25-1 and TRBJ1-2; maybe TRBD1 (6 bases). This CDR3 spans 17 amino acids. Germline loops: CDR1 MGHDK, CDR2 SYGVNS. The V gene lost 5 bases and the J gene lost 0 bases, with 19 bases spanning the gap. CDR3 nucleotide sequence: TGTGCCAGCAGTCAAGACAGGTGGGGCTCAGCTAACTATGGCTACACCTTC. Encoded protein: CASSQDRWGSANYGYTF.

The chain couples TRBV7-2 to TRBJ2-3; D gene uncertain. The CDR3 runs 15 residues. Germline loops: CDR1 SGHTA, CDR2 FQGNSA. The ends were cut back, 5 bases at V and 5 bases at J, with 17 bases in the middle. CDR3 bases: TGTGCCAGCAGCCCCCTTTCGGCTGGGCGAGATACGCAGTATTTT. Its protein is CASSPLSAGRDTQYF.

This clone was seen more than once but under ten times. V gene TRBV5-1 combines with J gene TRBJ2-1, with 7 nucleotides matching TRBD2. Losses at the gene ends were 4 bases for V and 6 bases for J; bases not matched to a gene: 10. This CDR3 comprises 15 residues. Germline V lookup: CDR1 SGHRS, CDR2 YFSETQ. DNA for the CDR3: TGCGCCAGCAGCGGAGGGCGGGAGCTTGTCAATGAGCAGTTCTTC. It is translated as CASSGGRELVNEQFF.

V gene TRBV27 combines with J gene TRBJ1-1; unclear D gene. The V and J ends lost 7 bases and 1 base respectively, with 10 bases between them. CDR3 length equals 13 residues. Germline V CDR1 and CDR2: MNHEY, SMNVEV (reference sequence). The CDR3 protein is CASTHPGNTEAFF. The DNA of the CDR3 is TGTGCCAGCACCCACCCCGGGAACACTGAAGCTTTCTTT.

In regard to this clone: The same CDR3 also results from other DNA sequences found in this sample. The rearrangement links TRBV12-3 or TRBV12-4 to TRBJ1-3; the D is unclear. The CDR3 spans 12 residues. V was pared by 4 bases and J by 4 bases, with 5 bases between. CDR3: CASSSGGNTIYF. The CDR3 region has the DNA TGTGCCAGCAGTTCGGGGGGAAACACCATATATTTT.

This clone appeared a single time. J is TRBJ2-5 and V is TRBV7-9; TRBD2 matches at 9 bases. This CDR3 has 13 amino acids. V was clipped by 5 bases and J by 4 bases; unmatched bases: 2. The germline CDR1 and CDR2 sequences are SEHNR and FQNEAQ (reference sequence). The CDR3: CASSEAGGETQYF. In DNA, the CDR3 is TGTGCCAGCAGCGAAGCGGGAGGAGAGACCCAGTACTTC.

V is TRBV19 and J is TRBJ2-7, with 10 bases matching TRBD1. V lost 2 bases to trimming and J lost 9 bases; unmatched junction nucleotides: 13. Germline assignment: CDR1 LNHDA and CDR2 SQIVND (reference sequence). The CDR3 has 16 amino acids. CDR3 amino acids: CASSITPRDRGNRQYF. The CDR3 DNA reads as TGTGCCAGTAGTATAACCCCCCGGGACAGGGGAAATAGGCAGTACTTC.

This chain's CDR3 is CASSLAGGPTDTQYF. As DNA, the CDR3 is TGTGCCAGCAGCTTGGCGGGAGGGCCTACAGATACGCAGTATTTT. V is TRBV7-9 and J is TRBJ2-3; TRBD2 aligns across 9 bases. CDR1 is SEHNR, CDR2 FQNEAQ, per germline (reference sequence). The junction had 4 bases not matched to a gene; V was cut back by 3 bases and J by 3 bases. The CDR3 has 15 residues.

This clone was counted between two and nine times. This rearrangement joins TRBV19 to TRBJ2-7, with TRBD1 as a possible D gene (5 bases). From germline, CDR1 is LNHDA and CDR2 SQIVND (reference sequence). The CDR3 spans 14 residues. V was cut by 3 bases and J by 2 bases, with 11 bases left in between. The CDR3: CASSILPGTYEQYF. The CDR3 region has the DNA TGTGCCAGTAGTATCCTGCCAGGGACCTACGAGCAGTACTTC.

The chain carries TRBV10-3 and TRBJ1-4; D remains ambiguous. This CDR3 is built from 13 residues. V was shortened by 9 bases and J by 4 bases, with 12 bases between the two germline ends. Per the germline V gene, CDR1 is ENHRY and CDR2 is SYGVKD. CDR3 in amino acids: CAISRGLNEKLFF. The CDR3, as DNA: TGTGCCATTTCTAGAGGCCTTAATGAAAAACTGTTTTTT.

The genes are TRBV11-2 and TRBJ2-7; D gene unclear. Trimming removed 5 bases from V and 4 bases from J, with 9 bases in between. This CDR3 has 12 amino acids. Per germline, CDR1 SGHAT and CDR2 FQNNGV. The DNA for the CDR3 is TGTGCCAGCAGCCACGGTCGGTACGAGCAGTACTTC. As protein: CASSHGRYEQYF.

In regard to this clone: Relative to the germline gene, one junction end is altered; a read error may explain this. This chain uses TRBV7-7 with TRBJ2-3; a weak D match, TRBD2 (5 bases). Germline assignment: CDR1 SSHAT and CDR2 FNYEAQ (reference sequence). The CDR3 spans 13 residues. The CDR3 region is CASSSSLADTQYF. CDR3 bases: TGTGCTAGCAGCTCTTCACTAGCAGATACGCAGTATTTT.

The chain links TRBV15 to TRBJ2-1, with TRBD2 as a possible D gene (6 bases). With 2 bases removed from V and 1 base from J, the gap between germline ends came to 15 bases. Looked up from germline, CDR1 is LNHNV and CDR2 is YYDKDF (reference sequence). The CDR3 is made up of 17 amino acids. Here the CDR3 DNA reads TGTGCCACCAGCAGAACAGTGGGGGACTTATCCTACAATGAGCAGTTCTTC. This gives the protein CATSRTVGDLSYNEQFF.

This chain joins TRBV6-6 and TRBJ2-7; D might be TRBD1 (6 bases). Germline CDR1 MNHNY, CDR2 SVGAGI (reference sequence). The CDR3 loop spans 14 amino acids. With 4 bases removed from V and 5 bases from J, the gap between germline ends came to 15 bases. The CDR3 region is CASSWHRDVNEQYF. DNA for the CDR3: TGTGCCAGCAGTTGGCACAGGGATGTCAACGAGCAGTACTTC.

The J gene is TRBJ1-5, the V gene TRBV4-2; D possibly corresponds to TRBD1 (5 bases). This CDR3 comprises 16 residues. The germline CDR1 and CDR2 sequences are LGHNA and YNFKEQ. Trimming removed 0 bases at V and 1 base at J, with 10 bases between. This CDR3 reads CASSQEGLWSNQPQHF. The CDR3 bases are TGTGCCAGCAGCCAAGAGGGGCTTTGGAGCAATCAGCCCCAGCATTTT.

The rearrangement joins TRBV6-6 to TRBJ2-7, with D possibly matching TRBD2 (7 bases). V was pared by 1 base and J by 7 bases, with 11 bases between. The CDR3 is 13 amino acids. Germline CDR1 reads MNHNY; CDR2 reads SVGAGI (reference sequence). Written as DNA, the CDR3 is TGTGCCAGCAGTTACTACGGGGGGCGGGAGCAGTACTTC. It yields the protein CASSYYGGREQYF.

The rearrangement links TRBV7-2 to TRBJ2-1; the D gene is possibly TRBD2 (6 bases). This CDR3 has 18 amino acids. V shed 0 bases and J shed 6 bases, with 21 bases lying between them. Germline CDR1 and CDR2: SGHTA and FQGNSA. CDR3 in DNA: TGTGCCAGCAGCTTAGCGCCGCGGGGTGCGTCTGCCCGCAATGAGCAGTTCTTC. Translating gives CASSLAPRGASARNEQFF.

This clone was counted only a few times. The same CDR3 is also encoded by other DNA sequences in this sample. The chain combines TRBV6-5 with TRBJ2-1; 10 bases match TRBD2. CDR1 and CDR2 (germline): MNHEY, SVGAGI. The CDR3 runs to 15 residues. With 5 bases clipped from V and 0 bases from J, the junction kept 1 base outside the gene matches. DNA of the CDR3: TGTGCCAGCAGTCCTAGCGGGAGCTCCTACAATGAGCAGTTCTTC. This encodes CASSPSGSSYNEQFF.